Following are 16 T cell receptor beta chains from one sample sequenced in a study of T cell responses to AZD1222 COVID-19 vaccine. Produced via immunoSEQ multiplex PCR; TCRdb's table is partial and in-frame only. Among 130,000 to 150,000 clones listed, roughly 92% were seen once. This material consisted of peripheral blood, taken on day 0 of AZD1222 vaccination. The receptors were gathered from an adult in good health.

The chain employs TRBV30 and TRBJ1-1, with 7 bases matching TRBD1. The V segment lost 0 bases and the J segment 7 bases; nucleotides outside the gene matches: 8. This CDR3 region has 14 residues. From germline, CDR1 is GTSNPN and CDR2 SVGIG (reference sequence). The CDR3 here is CAWSVGGRLVEAFF. The DNA for the CDR3 is TGTGCCTGGAGTGTAGGGGGCAGACTCGTTGAAGCTTTCTTT.

The chain carries TRBV5-1 and TRBJ1-1; 7 bases align to TRBD1. This CDR3 has 17 residues. J lost 4 bases, V lost 4 bases, and 16 bases had no gene match. Germline CDR1 is SGHRS and CDR2 is YFSETQ. CDR3 loop: CASSADRPGEPGTEAFF. The CDR3 DNA follows: TGCGCCAGCAGCGCGGACAGGCCAGGTGAGCCGGGCACTGAAGCTTTCTTT. Complete variable domain (other parts from reference TRBV5-1 and TRBJ1-1): KAGVTQTPRYLIKTRGQQVTLSCSPISGHRSVSWYQQTPGQGLQFLFEYFSETQRNKGNFPGRFSGRQFSNSRSEMNVSTLELGDSALYLCASSADRPGEPGTEAFFGQGTRLTVV.

The chain uses TRBV12-3 or TRBV12-4 and TRBJ2-5; D unresolved. V gave up 7 bases and J gave up 4 bases, with 13 bases separating them. The CDR3 has 13 residues. CDR3 nucleotide sequence: TGTGCCAGCACCAGCCTCGGGCGAGAGACCCAGTACTTC. Protein product: CASTSLGRETQYF.

This chain links TRBV28 with TRBJ1-1; D is possibly TRBD1 (5 bases). This CDR3 has 13 residues. Trimming removed 6 bases from V and 7 bases from J, with 15 bases in between. CDR1 and CDR2 from the germline V gene are MDHEN and SYDVKM. The CDR3 region has the DNA TGTGCCAGCAGGTCCTCGGGGGACCTTGAAGCTTTCTTT. Protein: CASRSSGDLEAFF.

The V call is TRBV5-1, the J call TRBJ2-3; D remains unclear. V lost 1 base and J 4 bases, leaving 7 bases between the germline ends. CDR1 is SGHRS and CDR2 is YFSETQ in the germline V gene. The CDR3 sequence is 13 residues long. DNA of the CDR3: TGCGCCAGCAGCTTGAGTGGTGCAGATACGCAGTATTTT. Protein: CASSLSGADTQYF.

The chain carries TRBV24-1 and TRBJ1-4, with a tentative D call TRBD1 (6 bases). V dropped 4 bases and J dropped 12 bases, with 14 bases sitting between them. The germline gives CDR1 KGHDR, CDR2 SFDVKD. The CDR3 runs to 13 residues. CDR3 region: CATSEATGRELFF. The DNA of the CDR3 is TGTGCCACCAGTGAGGCTACAGGGAGGGAACTGTTTTTT.

This chain uses TRBV2 with TRBJ1-1, with TRBD1 as a possible D gene (5 bases). This CDR3 contains 13 residues. V gave up 7 bases and J gave up 6 bases, with 15 bases separating them. Germline V CDR1 and CDR2: SNHLY, FYNNEI. The CDR3 sequence: CASKRTGTAEAFF. CDR3 nucleotides: TGTGCCAGCAAAAGGACGGGGACCGCTGAAGCTTTCTTT. The variable domain in full, completed from reference TRBV2 and TRBJ1-1, reads EPEVTQTPSHQVTQMGQEVILRCVPISNHLYFYWYRQILGQKVEFLVSFYNNEISEKSEIFDDQFSVERPDGSNFTLKIRSTKLEDSAMYFCASKRTGTAEAFFGQGTRLTVV.

This clone was picked up one time. DNA of the CDR3: TGTGCCAGCAGCGTCGGACAGGGGGTTATGAACACTGAAGCTTTCTTT. This gives the protein CASSVGQGVMNTEAFF. The chain recombines TRBV9 with TRBJ1-1, with 10 nucleotides matching TRBD1. The CDR3 runs to 16 residues. CDR1 is SGDLS, CDR2 YYNGEE, per germline. The ends lost 2 bases at V and 0 bases at J; junction bases unmatched: 4.

V and J are TRBV24-1 and TRBJ2-3; 11 bases are shared with TRBD1. This CDR3 comprises 17 residues. Germline lookup yields CDR1 KGHDR and CDR2 SFDVKD. V trimming: 3 bases; J trimming: 4 bases; junction bases outside the gene matches: 8. CDR3 DNA: TGTGCCACCAGTGATATCGGACAGGGGGCGGTCGCAGATACGCAGTATTTT. It specifies CATSDIGQGAVADTQYF.

The V call is TRBV7-2, the J call TRBJ1-5; D is unclear. Germline V gene lookup returns CDR1 SGHTA and CDR2 FQGNSA. Trimming shortened V by 5 bases and J by 5 bases, and 10 bases separated the two germline ends. CDR3 length equals 13 residues. CDR3 nucleotide sequence: TGTGCCAGCAGCCGAGGGCCTCATCAGCCCCAGCATTTT. Protein sequence: CASSRGPHQPQHF.

The V call is TRBV4-1, the J call TRBJ1-2; the D is unclear. This CDR3 contains 13 residues. Germline V gene sequence: CDR1 MGHRA, CDR2 YSYEKL. With 1 base removed from V and 4 bases from J, the gap between germline ends came to 7 bases. The CDR3 loop reads CASSQVVSYGYTF. CDR3 in DNA: TGCGCCAGCAGCCAAGTGGTTAGCTATGGCTACACCTTC.

The V call is TRBV5-1, the J call TRBJ2-7, with 9 bases matching TRBD1. CDR3 size: 15 residues. The V and J ends lost 4 bases and 7 bases, in that order; junction bases with no gene match: 12. Germline CDR1 is SGHRS and CDR2 is YFSETQ. The CDR3 DNA follows: TGCGCCAGCAGCATACACAGGGGGCCCGCGTGGGAGCAGTACTTC. As protein: CASSIHRGPAWEQYF.

The V and J genes are TRBV5-1 and TRBJ2-1, with TRBD1 matching over 7 bases. V lost 4 bases, J lost 0 bases, and 13 bases stayed unmatched. The germline V gene encodes CDR1 SGHRS and CDR2 YFSETQ. The CDR3 spans 18 residues. CDR3 sequence: CASSLPGGHHRSYNEQFF. The CDR3 nucleotides are TGCGCCAGCAGCCTGCCAGGGGGACACCACCGCTCCTACAATGAGCAGTTCTTC.

This sequence joins TRBV6-5 and TRBJ1-5; D not resolved. With 5 bases removed from V and 5 bases from J, the gap between germline ends came to 4 bases. CDR1 MNHEY and CDR2 SVGAGI come from the germline V gene. There are 11 residues in the CDR3. CDR3 bases: TGTGCCAGCAGTACTTATCAGCCCCAGCATTTT. It translates to CASSTYQPQHF.

The chain links TRBV2 to TRBJ2-2; 8 bases align to TRBD2. The ends lost 3 bases at V and 3 bases at J; junction bases unmatched: 9. This CDR3 spans 17 amino acids. CDR1 and CDR2 from the germline V gene are SNHLY and FYNNEI. CDR3 in amino acids: CASSDSPPTSDTGELFF. The CDR3 bases are TGTGCCAGCAGTGATTCCCCCCCGACTAGCGACACCGGGGAGCTGTTTTTT.

The chain carries TRBV4-1 and TRBJ2-3; D is possibly TRBD1 or TRBD2 (5 bases each). CDR1 and CDR2 (germline): MGHRA, YSYEKL. V was cut by 4 bases and J by 5 bases, with 22 bases left in between. CDR3 length equals 17 residues. CDR3 loop: CASSLLAGTRAGDTQYF. The CDR3 DNA reads TGCGCCAGCAGCCTTTTGGCCGGGACCCGTGCCGGAGATACGCAGTATTTT.